This T cell receptor beta chain is drawn from a study of T cell changes during pregnancy in multiple sclerosis. This clone appeared once. Some clones are missing from TCRdb's copy, which holds only in-frame ones; the method was immunoSEQ multiplex PCR. The sample lists roughly 67,000 clones, roughly nine tenths seen once, with more than 1.4% in the top ten. Germline V gene lookup returns CDR1 LGHNA and CDR2 YSLEER. This CDR3 contains 17 residues. J lost 5 bases, V lost 3 bases, and 14 bases had no gene match. This clonotype was sampled from a female donor with multiple sclerosis, enrolled in a pregnancy study. The specimen was peripheral blood, collected in the second trimester of pregnancy. The genes are TRBV4-3 and TRBJ1-2; 8 bases match TRBD1. The CDR3 nucleotides are TGCGCCAGCAGCCATCGTTCAGACGACAGGGGAAGGTATGGCTACACCTTC. Its protein product is CASSHRSDDRGRYGYTF.